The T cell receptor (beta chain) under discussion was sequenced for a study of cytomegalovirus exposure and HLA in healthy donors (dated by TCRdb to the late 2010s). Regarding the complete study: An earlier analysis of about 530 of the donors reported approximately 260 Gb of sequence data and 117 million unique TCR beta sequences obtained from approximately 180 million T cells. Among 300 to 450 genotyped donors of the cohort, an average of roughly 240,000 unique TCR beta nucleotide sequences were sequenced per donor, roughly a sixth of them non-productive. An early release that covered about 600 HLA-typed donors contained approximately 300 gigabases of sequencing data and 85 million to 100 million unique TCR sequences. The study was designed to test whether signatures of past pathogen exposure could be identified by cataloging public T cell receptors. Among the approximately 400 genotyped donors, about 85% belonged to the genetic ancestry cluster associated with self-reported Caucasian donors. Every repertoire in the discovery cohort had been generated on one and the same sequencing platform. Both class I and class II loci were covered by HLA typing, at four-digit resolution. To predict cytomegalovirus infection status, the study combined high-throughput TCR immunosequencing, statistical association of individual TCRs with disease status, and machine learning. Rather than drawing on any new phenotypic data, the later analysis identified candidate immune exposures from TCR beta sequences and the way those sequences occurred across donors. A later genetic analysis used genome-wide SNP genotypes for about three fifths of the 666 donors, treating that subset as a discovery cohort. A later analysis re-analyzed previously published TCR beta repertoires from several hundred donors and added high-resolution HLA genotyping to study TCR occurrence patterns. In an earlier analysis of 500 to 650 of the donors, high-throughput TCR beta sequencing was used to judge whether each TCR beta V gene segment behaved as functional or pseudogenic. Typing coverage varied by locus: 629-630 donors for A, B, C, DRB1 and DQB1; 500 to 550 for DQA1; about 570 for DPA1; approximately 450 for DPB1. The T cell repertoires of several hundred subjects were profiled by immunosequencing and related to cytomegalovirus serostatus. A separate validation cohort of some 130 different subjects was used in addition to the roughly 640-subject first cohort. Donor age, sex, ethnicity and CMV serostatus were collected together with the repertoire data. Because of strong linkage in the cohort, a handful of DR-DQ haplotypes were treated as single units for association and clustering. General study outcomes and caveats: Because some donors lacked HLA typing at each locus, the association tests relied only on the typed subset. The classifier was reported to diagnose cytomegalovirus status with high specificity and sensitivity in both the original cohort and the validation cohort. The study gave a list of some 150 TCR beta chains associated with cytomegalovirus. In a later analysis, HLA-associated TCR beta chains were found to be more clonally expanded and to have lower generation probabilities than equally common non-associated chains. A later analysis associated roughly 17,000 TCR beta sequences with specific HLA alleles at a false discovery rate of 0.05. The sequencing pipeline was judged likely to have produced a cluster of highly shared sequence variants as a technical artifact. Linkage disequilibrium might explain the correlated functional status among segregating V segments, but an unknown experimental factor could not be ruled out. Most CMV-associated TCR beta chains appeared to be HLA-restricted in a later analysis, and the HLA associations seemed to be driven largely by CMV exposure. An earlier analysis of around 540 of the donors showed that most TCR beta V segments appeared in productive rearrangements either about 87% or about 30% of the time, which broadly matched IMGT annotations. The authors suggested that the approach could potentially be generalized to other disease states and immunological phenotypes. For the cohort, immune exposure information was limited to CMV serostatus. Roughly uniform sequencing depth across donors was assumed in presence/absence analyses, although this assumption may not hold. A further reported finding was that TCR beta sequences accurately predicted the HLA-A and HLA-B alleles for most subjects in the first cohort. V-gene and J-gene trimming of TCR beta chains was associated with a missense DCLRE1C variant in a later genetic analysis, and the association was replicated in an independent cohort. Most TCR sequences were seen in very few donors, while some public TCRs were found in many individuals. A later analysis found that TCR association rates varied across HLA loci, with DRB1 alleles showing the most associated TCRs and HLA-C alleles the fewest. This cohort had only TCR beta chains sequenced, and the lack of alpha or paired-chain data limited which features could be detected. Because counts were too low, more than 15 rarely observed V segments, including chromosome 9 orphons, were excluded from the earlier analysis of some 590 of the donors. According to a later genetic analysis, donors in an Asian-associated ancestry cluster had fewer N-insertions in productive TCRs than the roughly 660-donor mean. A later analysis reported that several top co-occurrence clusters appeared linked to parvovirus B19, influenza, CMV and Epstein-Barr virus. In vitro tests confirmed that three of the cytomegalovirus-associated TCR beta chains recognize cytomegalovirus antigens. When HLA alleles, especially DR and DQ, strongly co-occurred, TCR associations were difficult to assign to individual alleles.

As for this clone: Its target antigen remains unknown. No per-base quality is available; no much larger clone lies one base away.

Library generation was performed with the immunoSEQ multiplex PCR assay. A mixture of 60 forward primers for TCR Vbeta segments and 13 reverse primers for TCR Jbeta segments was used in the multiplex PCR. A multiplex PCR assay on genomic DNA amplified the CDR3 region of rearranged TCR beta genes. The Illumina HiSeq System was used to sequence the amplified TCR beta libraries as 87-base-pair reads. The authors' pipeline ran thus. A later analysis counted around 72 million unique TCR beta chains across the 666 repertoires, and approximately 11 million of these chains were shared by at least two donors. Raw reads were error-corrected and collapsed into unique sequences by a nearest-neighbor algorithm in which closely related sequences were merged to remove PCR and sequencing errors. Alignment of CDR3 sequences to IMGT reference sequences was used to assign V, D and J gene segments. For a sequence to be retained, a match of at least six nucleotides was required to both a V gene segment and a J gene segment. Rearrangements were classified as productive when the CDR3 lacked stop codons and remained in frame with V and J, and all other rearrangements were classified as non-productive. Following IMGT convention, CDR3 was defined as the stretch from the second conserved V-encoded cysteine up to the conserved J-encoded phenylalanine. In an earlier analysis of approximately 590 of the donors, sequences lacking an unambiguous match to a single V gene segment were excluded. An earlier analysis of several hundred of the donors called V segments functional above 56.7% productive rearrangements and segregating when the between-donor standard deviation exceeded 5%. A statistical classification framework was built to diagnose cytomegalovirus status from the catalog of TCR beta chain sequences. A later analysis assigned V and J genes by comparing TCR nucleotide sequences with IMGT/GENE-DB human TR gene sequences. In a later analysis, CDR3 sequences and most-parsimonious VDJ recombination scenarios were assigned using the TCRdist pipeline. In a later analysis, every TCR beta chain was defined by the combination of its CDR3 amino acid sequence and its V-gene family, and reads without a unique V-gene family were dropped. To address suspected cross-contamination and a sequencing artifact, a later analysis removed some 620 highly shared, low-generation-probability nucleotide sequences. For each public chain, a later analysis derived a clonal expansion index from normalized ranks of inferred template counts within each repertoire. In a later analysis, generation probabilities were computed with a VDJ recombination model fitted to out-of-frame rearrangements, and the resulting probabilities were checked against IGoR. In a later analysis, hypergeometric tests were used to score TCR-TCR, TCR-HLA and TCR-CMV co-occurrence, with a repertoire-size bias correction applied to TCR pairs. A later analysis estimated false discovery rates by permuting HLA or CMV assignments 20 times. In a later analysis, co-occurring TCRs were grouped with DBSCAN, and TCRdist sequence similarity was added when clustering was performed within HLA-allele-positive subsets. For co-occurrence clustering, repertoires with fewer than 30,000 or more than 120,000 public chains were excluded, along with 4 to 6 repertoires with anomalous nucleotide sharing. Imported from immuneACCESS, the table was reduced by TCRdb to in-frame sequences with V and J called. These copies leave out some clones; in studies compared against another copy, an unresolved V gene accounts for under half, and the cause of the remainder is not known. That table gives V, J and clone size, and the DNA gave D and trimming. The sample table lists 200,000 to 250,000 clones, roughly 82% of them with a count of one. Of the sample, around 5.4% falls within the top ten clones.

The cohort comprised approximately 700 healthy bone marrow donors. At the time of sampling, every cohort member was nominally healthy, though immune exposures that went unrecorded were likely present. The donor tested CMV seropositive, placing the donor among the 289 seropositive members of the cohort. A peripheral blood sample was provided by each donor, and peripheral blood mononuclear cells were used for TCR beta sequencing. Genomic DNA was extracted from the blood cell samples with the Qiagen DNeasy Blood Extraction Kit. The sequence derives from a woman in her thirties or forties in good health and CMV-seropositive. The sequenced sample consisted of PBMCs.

The CDR3 corresponds to CAITTRGSYNEQFF. The DNA reads TGCGCCATCACGACTAGAGGGTCCTACAATGAGCAGTTCTTC. The receptor chain draws on TRBV10-1 and TRBJ2-1; perhaps TRBD2 is the D gene, with 6 bases matching. The CDR3 holds 14 amino acids from the cysteine to the phenylalanine. Only CDR3 DNA remains: 42 bases, in frame from the first base. The germline V gene (reference sequence) yields WNHNN for CDR1 and SYGVQD for CDR2. V is shortened by 10 bases, J by 1 base, and the region joining them spans 14 bases.